This T cell receptor (beta chain) derives from a study of regulatory T cells in long-lasting Graves disease. Specified time point: persistent/refractory GD, antithyroid drugs over 5 years with positive TRAb. Generation of the TCR library employed RNA extracted from PBMCs. General study points: Favored gene segments in persistent disease were TRBV28, TRBJ1-2 and TRBJ2-5. Persistent Graves' cases showed lower TCR diversity than newly diagnosed cases. Thyroid tissue went unexamined; only peripheral blood was analyzed.

The authors built TCR beta libraries using iRepertoire HTBI primers and Arm-PCR of CDR3 regions. TCRdb processed the multiplex PCR reads anew with MiXCR; each CDR3 protein has one entry. The sample has around 460,000 distinct CDR3 sequences; around a fifth are singletons. V was pared by 8 bases and J by 8 bases, with 18 bases between. The CDR3 consists of 13 residues. Germline lookup yields CDR1 SGHVS and CDR2 FNYEAQ. For this clonotype: As yet, its antigen is unknown.

Sequenced here: peripheral blood mononuclear cells (PBMCs), sampled when the disease was refractory, from a patient treated with antithyroid drugs. This TCR was sampled from a female donor with Graves disease. V gene TRBV7-6 combines with J gene TRBJ1-1, with D possibly matching TRBD1 (6 bases). The CDR3 loop reads CASSTGASKEAFF. For the CDR3, the DNA is TGTGCCAGCTCGACAGGTGCCTCGAAGGAAGCTTTCTTT. Looking up the rest from reference TRBV7-6 and TRBJ1-1 gives the full variable domain: GAGVSQSPRYKVTKRGQDVALRCDPISGHVSLYWYRQALGQGPEFLTYFNYEAQQDKSGLPNDRFSAERPEGSISTLTIQRTEQRDSAMYRCASSTGASKEAFFGQGTRLTVV.